The clone carrying this T cell receptor (beta chain) was seen only a few times. Its matching antigen is unknown. Primed by a sample-barcoded 5' primer and a J-beta primer mix, a second PCR proceeded for roughly 7 to 11 cycles. A single record per CDR3 protein comes from TCRdb applying MiXCR to the 5' RACE reads. The sample holds some 1.5 million distinct CDR3 sequences; 28% are singletons and the top ten take 7.7%. This sample stems from a study of blood T cells in healthy people across ages. Study-wide context: Template switching retrieved approximately one barcoded beta molecule for each two T cells.

Study observations and caveats: Diversity estimates from one million T cells were considered underestimates.

The study isolated at least 7 million PBMCs from each sample. This receptor was obtained from a woman in her thirties in good health. Sequencing used blood.

The CDR3 spells CASSPGGWGWRKETQYF. CDR3 coding DNA: TGTGCCAGCTCACCAGGTGGTTGGGGCTGGCGAAAAGAGACCCAGTACTTC. This chain uses TRBV18 with TRBJ2-5; D is possibly TRBD1 (5 bases). CDR1 KGHSH and CDR2 LQKENI come from the germline V gene. This CDR3 is built from 17 residues. Trimming took off 2 bases at V and 3 bases at J, with 19 bases between the two ends.